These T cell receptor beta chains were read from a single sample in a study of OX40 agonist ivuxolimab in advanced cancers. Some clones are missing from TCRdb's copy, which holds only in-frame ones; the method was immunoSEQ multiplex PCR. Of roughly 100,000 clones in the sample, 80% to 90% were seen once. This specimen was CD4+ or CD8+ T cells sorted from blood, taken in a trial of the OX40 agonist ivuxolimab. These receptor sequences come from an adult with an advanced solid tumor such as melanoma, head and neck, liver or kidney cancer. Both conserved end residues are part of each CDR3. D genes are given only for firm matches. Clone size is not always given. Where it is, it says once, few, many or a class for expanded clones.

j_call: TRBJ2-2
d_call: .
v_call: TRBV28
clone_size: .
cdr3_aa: CASSPPAEPRDTGELFF
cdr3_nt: TGTGCCAGCAGTCCCCCAGCGGAGCCGCGAGACACCGGGGAGCTGTTTTTT

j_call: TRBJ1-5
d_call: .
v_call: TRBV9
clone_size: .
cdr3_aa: CASSAGTLGPQHF
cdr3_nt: TGTGCCAGCAGCGCCGGGACGTTGGGGCCCCAGCATTTT

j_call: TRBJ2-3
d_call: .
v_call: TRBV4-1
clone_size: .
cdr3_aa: CASSRPGGTDTQYF
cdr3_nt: TGCGCCAGCAGCCGCCCAGGTGGCACAGATACGCAGTATTTT

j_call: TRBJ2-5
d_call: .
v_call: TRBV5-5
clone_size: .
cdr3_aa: CASSPGSSQETQYF
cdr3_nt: TGTGCCAGCAGCCCCGGGAGTTCACAAGAGACCCAGTACTTC

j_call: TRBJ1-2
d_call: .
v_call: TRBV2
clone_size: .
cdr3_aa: CASSKGTFNYGYTF
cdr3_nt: TGTGCCAGCAGCAAAGGGACGTTCAACTATGGCTACACCTTC

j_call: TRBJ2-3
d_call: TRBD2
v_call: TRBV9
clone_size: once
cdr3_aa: CASSPGGGATDTQYF
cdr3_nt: TGTGCCAGCTCGCCTGGCGGGGGGGCCACAGATACGCAGTATTTT

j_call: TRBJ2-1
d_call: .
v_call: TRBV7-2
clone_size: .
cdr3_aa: CASSLEGRSGNEQFF
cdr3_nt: TGTGCCAGCAGCTTAGAGGGCAGGTCAGGGAATGAGCAGTTCTTC

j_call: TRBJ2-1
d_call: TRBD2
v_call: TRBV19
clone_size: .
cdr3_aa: CASSRDSGGLSSYNEQFF
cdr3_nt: TGTGCCAGTAGTAGAGATAGCGGGGGGCTGAGCTCCTACAATGAGCAGTTCTTC

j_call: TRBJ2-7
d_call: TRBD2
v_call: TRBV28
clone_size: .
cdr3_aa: CASSPTASGVISYEQYF
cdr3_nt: TGTGCCAGCAGTCCCACCGCTAGCGGGGTTATCTCCTACGAGCAGTACTTC

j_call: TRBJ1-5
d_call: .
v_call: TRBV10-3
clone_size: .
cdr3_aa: CATARGNNQPQHF
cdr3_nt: TGTGCCACTGCTCGGGGGAACAATCAGCCCCAGCATTTT

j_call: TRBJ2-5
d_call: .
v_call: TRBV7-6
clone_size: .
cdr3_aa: CASSLDRQETQYF
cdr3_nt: TGTGCCAGCAGCTTAGACAGGCAAGAGACCCAGTACTTC

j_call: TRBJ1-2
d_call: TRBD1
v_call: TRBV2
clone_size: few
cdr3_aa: CASSQGARGYTF
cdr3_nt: TGTGCCAGCAGTCAGGGGGCGCGTGGCTACACCTTC

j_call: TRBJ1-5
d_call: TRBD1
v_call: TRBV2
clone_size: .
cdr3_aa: CASRNRDSSTPQHF
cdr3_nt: TGTGCCAGCAGGAACCGGGACAGCTCGACGCCCCAGCATTTT

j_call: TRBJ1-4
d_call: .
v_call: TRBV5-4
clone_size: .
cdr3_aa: CASSLGPGAGEEKLFF
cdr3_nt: TGTGCCAGCAGCTTAGGCCCTGGGGCAGGGGAAGAAAAACTGTTTTTT

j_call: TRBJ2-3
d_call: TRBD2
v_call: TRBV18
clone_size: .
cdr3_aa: CASSPPAGGGKDTQYF
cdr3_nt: TGTGCCAGCTCACCACCGGCCGGGGGGGGGAAAGATACGCAGTATTTT

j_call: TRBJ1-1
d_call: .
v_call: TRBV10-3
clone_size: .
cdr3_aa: CAISEGTLNTEAFF
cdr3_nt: TGTGCCATCAGTGAGGGGACGTTGAACACTGAAGCTTTCTTT

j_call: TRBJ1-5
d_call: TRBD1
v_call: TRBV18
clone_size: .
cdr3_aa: CASSNGQGQPQHF
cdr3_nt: TGTGCCAGCTCTAACGGACAGGGTCAGCCCCAGCATTTT

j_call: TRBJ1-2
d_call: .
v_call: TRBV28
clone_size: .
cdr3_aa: CASSSPGRNYGYTF
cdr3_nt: TGTGCCAGCAGTTCCCCCGGACGGAATTATGGCTACACCTTC

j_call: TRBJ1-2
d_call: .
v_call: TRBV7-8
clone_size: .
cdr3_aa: CASGRGSHGYTF
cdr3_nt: TGTGCCAGCGGGCGGGGATCGCATGGCTACACCTTC

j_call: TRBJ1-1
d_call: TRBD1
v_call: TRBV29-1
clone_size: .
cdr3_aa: CSVERGQGNTEAFF
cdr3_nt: TGCAGCGTAGAGAGGGGACAGGGGAACACTGAAGCTTTCTTT

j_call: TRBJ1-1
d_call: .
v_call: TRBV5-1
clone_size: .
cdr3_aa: CASSLLVGMNTEAFF
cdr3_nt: TGCGCCAGCAGCTTGTTAGTGGGCATGAACACTGAAGCTTTCTTT

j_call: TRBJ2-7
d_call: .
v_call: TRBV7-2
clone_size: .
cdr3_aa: CASSLRGGEDYEQYF
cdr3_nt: TGTGCCAGCAGCTTAAGAGGCGGGGAGGACTACGAGCAGTACTTC

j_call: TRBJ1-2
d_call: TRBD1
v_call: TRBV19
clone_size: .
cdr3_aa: CASSGPGQGVEDGYTF
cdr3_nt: TGTGCCAGTAGTGGGCCAGGACAGGGGGTTGAGGATGGCTACACCTTC

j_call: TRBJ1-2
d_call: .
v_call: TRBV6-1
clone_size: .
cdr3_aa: CASRPRTDYGYTF
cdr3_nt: TGTGCCAGCAGACCCAGGACAGACTATGGCTACACCTTC

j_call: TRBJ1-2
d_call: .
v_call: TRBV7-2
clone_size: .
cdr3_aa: CASSLAPEGYGYTF
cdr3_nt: TGTGCCAGCAGCTTAGCCCCAGAAGGCTATGGCTACACCTTC

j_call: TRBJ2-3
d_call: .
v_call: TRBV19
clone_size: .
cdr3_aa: CASNRYRESTDTQYF
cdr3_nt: TGTGCCAGTAACCGATACAGGGAATCGACAGATACGCAGTATTTT

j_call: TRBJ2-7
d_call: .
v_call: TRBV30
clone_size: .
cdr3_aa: CAWSLQDEQYF
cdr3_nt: TGTGCCTGGAGCCTCCAAGACGAGCAGTACTTC

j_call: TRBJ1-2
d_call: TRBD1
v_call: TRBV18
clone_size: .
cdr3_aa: CASSPDQRGLGYTF
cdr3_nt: TGTGCCAGCTCACCAGACCAAAGGGGGCTTGGCTACACCTTC